Presented here are 28 T cell receptor beta chains from one specimen sequenced in a study of neurological immune-mediated disorders. TCRdb ran MiXCR on the 5' RACE reads and lists one entry per CDR3 protein. The table has approximately 90,000 distinct CDR3 sequences, 3.5% to 4% seen once. Sequencing was done on a sample of PBMCs. These receptors all come from a woman in her late teens or twenties with multiple sclerosis.

This clonotype was seen many times. V is TRBV6-2 or TRBV6-3 and J is TRBJ2-3, with 14 bases identical to TRBD2. V lost 5 bases to trimming and J lost 0 bases; unmatched junction nucleotides: 10. Germline CDR1 is MNHEY and CDR2 is SVGEGT. The length of the CDR3 is 19 residues. CDR3 region: CASSPYGTSGRLSTDTQYF. DNA of the CDR3: TGTGCCAGCAGTCCTTACGGGACTAGCGGGAGATTGAGCACAGATACGCAGTATTTT.

Many counts were recorded for this clonotype. The rearrangement joins TRBV3-1 to TRBJ2-1; D ambiguous. Trimming pared 0 bases from V and 0 bases from J, leaving 9 bases between. This CDR3 contains 16 residues. The germline gives CDR1 LGHDT, CDR2 YNNKEL (reference sequence). This chain's CDR3 is CASSQDVRSSYNEQFF. The CDR3 nucleotides are TGTGCCAGCAGCCAAGATGTACGGAGCTCCTACAATGAGCAGTTCTTC.

This clonotype was seen only a few times. The chain joins TRBV5-1 to TRBJ2-7; D perhaps matches TRBD2 (5 bases). CDR3 length: 15 amino acids. The V and J ends lost 0 bases and 2 bases respectively, with 12 bases between them. Germline V gene lookup returns CDR1 SGHRS and CDR2 YFSETQ. Here the CDR3 reads CASSLGTGIPYEQYF. The CDR3 DNA is TGCGCCAGCAGCTTGGGAACGGGGATTCCCTACGAGCAGTACTTC.

The chain couples TRBV9 to TRBJ2-3; D gene unclear. This CDR3 comprises 16 residues. Germline-derived CDR1 and CDR2 are SGDLS and YYNGEE. V lost 3 bases, J lost 1 base, and 15 bases lay in between. The CDR3 protein is CASSGVGNPGTDTQYF. The DNA for the CDR3 is TGTGCCAGCAGCGGCGTTGGGAACCCGGGCACAGATACGCAGTATTTT.

This clonotype has at least ten counts. V is TRBV28 and J is TRBJ2-7; weak D call: TRBD2 (5 bases). The CDR3 is 14 amino acids. V was trimmed by 5 bases and J by 3 bases, leaving 14 bases between them. Germline V CDR1 and CDR2: MDHEN, SYDVKM. In DNA, the CDR3 is TGTGCCAGCAGTGAGGCTAGCATAGGCTACGAGCAGTACTTC. Its translation is CASSEASIGYEQYF.

This clonotype occurred many times. The chain is built from TRBV30 and TRBJ2-5, with D perhaps matching TRBD1 (6 bases). V gave up 4 bases and J gave up 0 bases, with 15 bases separating them. CDR1 is GTSNPN and CDR2 is SVGIG in the germline V gene (reference sequence). This CDR3 has 15 residues. Here the CDR3 reads CAWTSGAGYQETQYF. CDR3 bases: TGTGCCTGGACCTCAGGGGCAGGATACCAAGAGACCCAGTACTTC.

At least ten counts were recorded for this clonotype. This chain uses TRBV10-3 with TRBJ2-3; 12 bases are shared with TRBD2. The germline V gene has CDR1 ENHRY and CDR2 SYGVKD. The CDR3 length is 16 residues. Trimming took 7 bases from V and 4 from J; bases not matched to a gene: 9. CDR3 in DNA: TGTGCCATCACCGACTCGACTAGCGGGAGCCCAGATACGCAGTATTTT. The encoded protein is CAITDSTSGSPDTQYF.

This clonotype was detected only a few times. In DNA form, the CDR3 reads TGTGCCAGCAGCCTCCGTACAGGGGAGGGGAGCGAGCAGTACTTC. Its protein product is CASSLRTGEGSEQYF. This chain uses TRBV7-9 with TRBJ2-7, with D possibly being TRBD1 or TRBD2 (7 bases each). The germline V gene encodes CDR1 SEHNR and CDR2 FQNEAQ (reference sequence). V was cut by 5 bases and J by 6 bases, with 20 bases left in between. CDR3 length equals 15 residues. The entire variable domain, with the rest obtained from reference TRBV7-9 and TRBJ2-7, is as follows: DTGVSQNPRHKITKRGQNVTFRCDPISEHNRLYWYRQTLGQGPEFLTYFQNEAQLEKSRLLSDRFSAERPKGSFSTLEIQRTEQGDSAMYLCASSLRTGEGSEQYFGPGTRLTVT.

This clonotype occurred many times. This chain links TRBV29-1 with TRBJ1-2; D gene uncertain. Trimming removed 1 base from V and 3 bases from J, with 12 bases in between. The CDR3 spans 14 residues. The germline V gene encodes CDR1 SQVTM and CDR2 ANQGSEA. The CDR3 nucleotides read TGCAGCGTTGAAGTTGCAGCCCTAGACTATGGCTACACCTTC. The encoded protein is CSVEVAALDYGYTF.

This clonotype has only a few counts. The CDR3 spells CASSLLAGAKGEQYF. CDR3 nucleotide sequence: TGCGCCAGCAGCTTATTAGCGGGGGCAAAGGGCGAGCAGTACTTC. The V and J genes are TRBV5-1 and TRBJ2-7, with TRBD2 matching over 9 bases. Trimming removed 2 bases from V and 6 bases from J; junction bases left unmatched: 9. Germline CDR1 is SGHRS and CDR2 is YFSETQ. The CDR3 is made up of 15 amino acids.

This clonotype was seen more than once but under ten times. A much larger clone differs by one base, so this may be a read error. The V gene is TRBV20-1, the J gene TRBJ2-7; D uncertain. CDR3 length equals 12 residues. V was trimmed by 2 bases and J by 6 bases, leaving 11 bases between them. Germline values: CDR1 DFQATT, CDR2 SNEGSKA (reference sequence). Written as DNA, the CDR3 is TGCAGTGCTAGAAAGGCGGCCGGCGAGCAGTACTTC. This translates into CSARKAAGEQYF.

This clonotype was seen ten or more times. The chain joins TRBV27 to TRBJ2-7, with 10 bases matching TRBD2. The germline gives CDR1 MNHEY, CDR2 SMNVEV (reference sequence). The CDR3 totals 15 residues. V gave up 2 bases and J gave up 7 bases; unmatched junction bases: 8. The CDR3 nucleotides read TGTGCCAGCAGTTTAAGCGGGAGGGCCGCGGGGGAGCAGTACTTC. Encoded protein: CASSLSGRAAGEQYF.

The table lists this clonotype with many counts. V gene TRBV20-1 combines with J gene TRBJ2-3; D call uncertain. The V end was cut by 6 bases, the J end by 0 bases, with 4 bases between. In germline, CDR1 is DFQATT, CDR2 SNEGSKA (reference sequence). The CDR3 has 11 amino acids. The CDR3 sequence: CSAISTDTQYF. CDR3 sequence (DNA): TGCAGTGCCATCAGCACAGATACGCAGTATTTT.

In this sample, this clonotype turned up many times. The chain recombines TRBV12-3 or TRBV12-4 with TRBJ2-3; no reliable D call. This CDR3 comprises 12 residues. The V end lost 5 bases, the J end lost 3 bases, and 6 bases lay between the germline ends. CDR3 nucleotides: TGTGCCAGCAGTCCGCATACAGATACGCAGTATTTT. The encoded protein is CASSPHTDTQYF.

Sample share makes this clonotype large. The chain joins TRBV12-3 or TRBV12-4 to TRBJ2-2, with 8 bases matching TRBD1. The CDR3 loop spans 15 amino acids. V lost 6 bases, J lost 7 bases, and 10 bases stayed unmatched. The CDR3 nucleotides read TGTGCCAGCAGAGACAGGGGAGGAACACTCGGGGAGCTGTTTTTT. The encoded protein is CASRDRGGTLGELFF.

This clonotype was seen many times. The chain couples TRBV7-2 to TRBJ1-1; the D is unclear. The CDR3 is made up of 15 amino acids. Germline CDR1 and CDR2: SGHTA and FQGNSA. V was cut by 5 bases and J by 1 base, with 14 bases left in between. Written as DNA, the CDR3 is TGTGCCAGCAGCCACCCTATAGGGTGGAACACTGAAGCTTTCTTT. Protein product: CASSHPIGWNTEAFF.

This clonotype was recorded many times. The chain carries TRBV7-2 and TRBJ2-4; 10 nucleotides line up with TRBD2. CDR3 length equals 18 residues. The V and J ends lost 0 bases and 0 bases, in that order; junction bases with no gene match: 5. Germline lookup yields CDR1 SGHTA and CDR2 FQGNSA. CDR3 amino acids: CASSLALAGGSAKNIQYF. CDR3 in DNA: TGTGCCAGCAGCTTAGCGTTAGCGGGAGGCTCAGCCAAAAACATTCAGTACTTC.

This clonotype showed up many times. The rearrangement links TRBV19 to TRBJ2-1, with 9 bases fitting TRBD2. Losses at the gene ends were 0 bases for V and 14 bases for J; bases not matched to a gene: 8. Germline assignment: CDR1 LNHDA and CDR2 SQIVND (reference sequence). This CDR3 spans 14 amino acids. The DNA of the CDR3 is TGTGCCAGTAGTATAGATAGCGGGAGTCCTCGGAAGTTCTTC. Translated: CASSIDSGSPRKFF.

This clonotype was found many times. The chain uses TRBV4-2 and TRBJ2-5, with 7 bases lining up with TRBD2. Germline CDR1 and CDR2: LGHNA and YNFKEQ. The CDR3 length is 17 residues. The junction had 10 bases not matched to a gene; V was cut back by 0 bases and J by 3 bases. The CDR3: CASSQDTEVGGEETQYF. CDR3 sequence (DNA): TGTGCCAGCAGCCAAGATACCGAGGTTGGGGGGGAAGAGACCCAGTACTTC.

This clonotype was found many times. The V gene is TRBV10-3, the J gene TRBJ1-5; D not certain. With 3 bases removed from V and 13 bases from J, the gap between germline ends came to 19 bases. The CDR3 length is 14 residues. Germline CDR1 and CDR2: ENHRY and SYGVKD. This chain's CDR3 is CAISESSLGDRQHF. The CDR3 DNA reads TGTGCCATCAGTGAATCGAGTCTGGGTGATAGACAGCATTTT.

This clonotype has at least ten counts. The genes are TRBV5-1 and TRBJ1-2, with D perhaps matching TRBD1 (6 bases). Trimming removed 0 bases from V and 7 bases from J, with 13 bases in between. Germline values: CDR1 SGHRS, CDR2 YFSETQ. The CDR3 spans 14 residues. CDR3 region: CASSLENRAVGYTF. The DNA of the CDR3 is TGCGCCAGCAGCTTGGAAAACAGGGCCGTTGGCTACACCTTC. Full variable domain (remainder filled in from reference TRBV5-1 and TRBJ1-2): KAGVTQTPRYLIKTRGQQVTLSCSPISGHRSVSWYQQTPGQGLQFLFEYFSETQRNKGNFPGRFSGRQFSNSRSEMNVSTLELGDSALYLCASSLENRAVGYTFGSGTRLTVV.

This clonotype was recorded many times. The chain couples TRBV29-1 to TRBJ1-4, with 9 bases fitting TRBD1. Germline assignment: CDR1 SQVTM and CDR2 ANQGSEA. CDR3 size: 12 residues. V gave up 7 bases and J gave up 4 bases; unmatched junction bases: 1. The CDR3 sequence: CSAGQGNEKLFF. The CDR3 region has the DNA TGCAGCGCGGGACAGGGTAATGAAAAACTGTTTTTT. The whole variable domain, filled in from reference TRBV29-1 and TRBJ1-4, reads SAVISQKPSRDICQRGTSLTIQCQVDSQVTMMFWYRQQPGQSLTLIATANQGSEATYESGFVIDKFPISRPNLTFSTLTVSNMSPEDSSIYLCSAGQGNEKLFFGSGTQLSVL.

This clonotype was observed many times. The chain couples TRBV27 to TRBJ2-3; 7 nucleotides agree with TRBD1. CDR3 length: 14 amino acids. Germline assignment: CDR1 MNHEY and CDR2 SMNVEV (reference sequence). V dropped 8 bases and J dropped 1; count of bases not matched to a gene: 6. DNA of the CDR3: TGTGCCAGCCGGTACGGACAGGGCACAGATACGCAGTATTTT. It is translated as CASRYGQGTDTQYF.

This chain connects TRBV10-2 to TRBJ2-3, with TRBD1 as a possible D gene (5 bases). Germline-derived CDR1 and CDR2 are WSHSY and SAAADI. The CDR3 is 14 amino acids. V lost 4 bases to trimming and J lost 0 bases, with 8 bases between them. The CDR3 spells CASSAGLSTDTQYF. The CDR3 coding sequence is TGCGCCAGCAGTGCAGGGTTGAGCACAGATACGCAGTATTTT.

This clonotype has at least ten counts. The chain uses TRBV14 and TRBJ2-2, with unresolved D. Trimming removed 1 base at V and 3 bases at J, with 6 bases between. The length of the CDR3 is 14 residues. Germline CDR1 reads SGHDN; CDR2 reads FVKESK. The CDR3 sequence is CASSQAQYTGELFF. CDR3 nucleotide sequence: TGTGCCAGCAGCCAAGCACAGTACACCGGGGAGCTGTTTTTT.

This clonotype was detected ten times or more. This sequence joins TRBV19 and TRBJ1-2; no firm D call. Germline V gives CDR1 LNHDA, CDR2 SQIVND (reference sequence). Trimming took 4 bases from V and 4 from J, leaving 7 bases between them. The CDR3 covers 12 residues. In DNA, the CDR3 is TGTGCCAGTAGTAACACCTTCTATGGCTACACCTTC. This codes for CASSNTFYGYTF.

This clonotype was seen many times. The rearrangement links TRBV5-5 to TRBJ2-3; unclear D gene. The V end lost 1 base, the J end lost 3 bases, and 6 bases lay between the germline ends. The CDR3 is 13 residues long. Germline CDR1 is SGHKS and CDR2 is YYEKEE (reference sequence). CDR3 sequence reads: CASSLLGTDTQYF. In nucleotides, the CDR3 is TGTGCCAGCAGCTTGCTGGGTACAGATACGCAGTATTTT.

This clonotype was counted many times. The chain has TRBV20-1 and TRBJ2-7, with TRBD1 identical over 8 bases. Germline CDR1 reads DFQATT; CDR2 reads SNEGSKA (reference sequence). The V segment lost 6 bases and the J segment 2 bases; nucleotides outside the gene matches: 18. The CDR3 runs to 17 residues. CDR3 nucleotide sequence: TGCAGTGCCAAGCGAGATTTACCCGGGACAGGAGCCTACGAGCAGTACTTC. Translated, it gives CSAKRDLPGTGAYEQYF.